Detailed here is one T cell receptor (beta chain). The PCR used 60 Vbeta and 13 Jbeta primers. Data came from immunoSEQ multiplex PCR; TCRdb stores just in-frame clones and leaves some out. The sample consists of some 150,000 clones, around 75% of them appearing once. The data belong to a study of cytomegalovirus exposure and HLA in healthy donors. The sequenced material came from PBMCs. This clonotype was obtained from a female donor in good health and CMV-seronegative.

The CDR3, as DNA: TGTGCCAGTAGGGTGGGCCTGAACACTGAAGCTTTCTTT. Protein sequence: CASRVGLNTEAFF. The chain couples TRBV19 to TRBJ1-1; D unclear. The V end lost 6 bases, the J end lost 0 bases, and 8 bases lay between the germline ends. Germline CDR1 reads LNHDA; CDR2 reads SQIVND (reference sequence). The CDR3 has 13 residues.